The entry below gives a single TCR beta chain sequence along with its context. The antigen is not known. Isolated per sample were at least 6 million PBMCs. The sample comes from a study of blood T cells in healthy people across ages. Broader study findings: Long-lived donors had more naive CD4+ cells and higher diversity than aged donors.

J gave up 2 bases and V 5 bases, and 6 bases lay outside the gene matches. CDR3 length: 14 amino acids. CDR1 and CDR2 (germline): SEHNR, FQNEAQ (reference sequence). For the second PCR, which ran for 7 to 11 cycles, a sample-barcoded 5' primer and a J-beta primer mix were used. One entry per CDR3 protein results from TCRdb running MiXCR on the 5' RACE reads. Among roughly 1.9 million distinct CDR3 sequences, more than 35% were seen once, and the ten largest hold 20% to 25%. The V and J genes are TRBV7-9 and TRBJ2-7, with 7 bases lining up with TRBD1. The sequence was collected from a human donor in good health. Material: blood. The CDR3 protein is CASSPDTGAYEQYF. CDR3 nucleotides: TGTGCCAGCAGCCCTGATACAGGGGCCTACGAGCAGTACTTC.